This T cell receptor beta chain came from a study of cytomegalovirus exposure and HLA in healthy donors. Turning to the study itself: It was reported in a later analysis that the same platform had been used for the 110 or so validation repertoires as for the approximately 700 first-cohort repertoires.

Germline V gene data show CDR1 as SNHLY and CDR2 as FYNNEI. Losses at the gene ends were 4 bases for V and 1 base for J; bases not matched to a gene: 3. The CDR3 has 14 amino acids. Sequencing was performed with immunoSEQ multiplex PCR; in TCRdb, only in-frame clones are kept and a portion is missing. The sample contains 130,000 or so clones, nearly 90% of which appear only once. Sequencing was performed on PBMCs. This receptor was taken from a woman younger than 30 in good health and CMV-seropositive. V gene TRBV2 combines with J gene TRBJ2-7, with 8 bases lining up with TRBD2. CDR3 in DNA: TGTGCCAGCAGTGTGGGACTAGGATCCTACGAGCAGTACTTC. Its translation is CASSVGLGSYEQYF.